What follows are 27 T cell receptor beta chains derived from one specimen sequenced in a study of monozygotic twins with inflammatory bowel disease. TCRdb reworked the 5' RACE reads into one entry per CDR3 protein, no DNA. Reported are 300,000 to 350,000 distinct CDR3 sequences; the ten largest clones contain around 2%. Sample: blood. The receptors come from a human donor with ulcerative colitis or Crohn's disease, or a healthy co-twin of an affected twin (not recorded which).

The rearrangement joins TRBV20-1 to TRBJ2-2; TCRdb's assignment of TRBD2 cannot be checked, as there is no DNA. This CDR3 spans 14 amino acids. From germline, CDR1 is DFQATT and CDR2 SNEGSKA (reference sequence). This chain's CDR3 is CSARSTSSPGELFF.

The chain combines TRBV7-2 with TRBJ2-5; TCRdb reports TRBD2, a call that lacks DNA to check it against. The germline gives CDR1 SGHTA, CDR2 FQGNSA. There are 14 residues in the CDR3. The CDR3 sequence is CASSLNLGRETQYF.

The chain employs TRBV7-2 and TRBJ2-7; TCRdb lists TRBD1, though no DNA is available to test this call. The CDR3 length is 15 residues. The germline gives CDR1 SGHTA, CDR2 FQGNSA. The CDR3 loop is CASSLATWGGYEQYF.

CDR3 amino acids: CASSRGQGRTTEAFF. The chain carries TRBV5-1 and TRBJ1-1; TCRdb's D call, TRBD1, is unchecked because there is no DNA. Germline V gene data show CDR1 as SGHRS and CDR2 as YFSETQ. The CDR3 runs to 15 residues.

The CDR3 reads CASSWDTSPEQYF. V is TRBV25-1 and J is TRBJ2-7; the TCRdb call, TRBD1, lacks DNA for checking. Germline loops: CDR1 MGHDK, CDR2 SYGVNS. This CDR3 is 13 amino acids long.

The chain couples TRBV20-1 to TRBJ2-1; TCRdb returns TRBD1, unconfirmable since there is no DNA. This CDR3 is built from 15 residues. Germline CDR1 DFQATT, CDR2 SNEGSKA (reference sequence). The CDR3 sequence is CSARDRLLGGNEQFF.

J is TRBJ1-5 and V is TRBV7-2. The CDR3 spans 15 residues. The germline CDR1 and CDR2 sequences are SGHTA and FQGNSA. The CDR3 spells CASSLVVYSNQPQHF.

The chain is built from TRBV6-1 and TRBJ1-5. Germline V gene data show CDR1 as MNHNS and CDR2 as SASEGT. The CDR3 has 17 residues. This CDR3 is CASRREGRDTSNQPQHF.

The chain combines TRBV20-1 with TRBJ2-3; TCRdb proposes TRBD1, but this gene call is untestable without DNA. CDR1 and CDR2 from the germline V gene are DFQATT and SNEGSKA (reference sequence). CDR3 length equals 13 residues. The CDR3 reads CSARAGVTDTQYF.

The rearrangement uses TRBV5-1 and TRBJ2-2. This CDR3 has 14 residues. Germline V gives CDR1 SGHRS, CDR2 YFSETQ. The CDR3: CASSPAANTGELFF.

The V gene is TRBV20-1, the J gene TRBJ2-7; the D gene TCRdb calls, TRBD1, cannot be checked with no DNA. Germline loops: CDR1 DFQATT, CDR2 SNEGSKA (reference sequence). This CDR3 region has 13 residues. The chain's CDR3 is CSARDPGAYEQYF.

The chain uses TRBV5-1 and TRBJ2-1; TCRdb returns TRBD2, unconfirmable since there is no DNA. Germline V CDR1 and CDR2: SGHRS, YFSETQ. The CDR3 consists of 15 residues. The chain's CDR3 is CASSFTGPALNEQFF.

The chain joins TRBV7-8 to TRBJ2-1; with no DNA, the TCRdb D assignment of TRBD2 cannot be verified. Per the germline V gene, CDR1 is SGHVS and CDR2 is FQNEAQ. The CDR3 is 16 amino acids. This chain's CDR3 is CASSLEGGLAGSEQFF. Using reference TRBV7-8 and TRBJ2-1 for the parts outside the CDR3, the full variable domain is GAGVSQSPRYKVAKRGQDVALRCDPISGHVSLFWYQQALGQGPEFLTYFQNEAQLDKSGLPSDRFFAERPEGSVSTLKIQRTQQEDSAVYLCASSLEGGLAGSEQFFGPGTRLTVL.

The rearrangement links TRBV12-3 or TRBV12-4 to TRBJ1-6; the TCRdb D gene call, TRBD1, has no DNA to confirm it. CDR3 length: 15 residues. CDR3 protein: CASSFGVRGNSPLHF.

Here the CDR3 reads CASSPPGQINQPQHF. The V call is TRBV18, the J call TRBJ1-5; TCRdb calls TRBD1, which cannot be checked without DNA. Germline V gene sequence: CDR1 KGHSH, CDR2 LQKENI. The CDR3 has 15 amino acids.

The gene calls are TRBV20-1 and TRBJ2-3; the TRBD1 assignment by TCRdb is unverifiable without DNA. Germline V gene lookup returns CDR1 DFQATT and CDR2 SNEGSKA (reference sequence). CDR3 length: 14 amino acids. CDR3 amino acids: CSASWGQRTDTQYF.

The chain carries TRBV28 and TRBJ1-3; the D call from TCRdb, TRBD1, cannot be confirmed without DNA. In germline, CDR1 is MDHEN, CDR2 SYDVKM. This CDR3 comprises 15 residues. CDR3 region: CASSPGWVSGNTIYF. Filled out from reference TRBV28 and TRBJ1-3, the complete variable domain reads DVKVTQSSRYLVKRTGEKVFLECVQDMDHENMFWYRQDPGLGLRLIYFSYDVKMKEKGDIPEGYSVSREKKERFSLILESASTNQTSMYLCASSPGWVSGNTIYFGEGSWLTVV.

The genes are TRBV6-1 and TRBJ1-6; TCRdb lists TRBD1, though no DNA is available to test this call. Germline loops: CDR1 MNHNS, CDR2 SASEGT. This CDR3 is 14 amino acids long. CDR3 residues: CASSSGTGVVTLHF.

The V call is TRBV15, the J call TRBJ2-1; lacking DNA, the TRBD2 call made by TCRdb goes unchecked. Germline lookup yields CDR1 LNHNV and CDR2 YYDKDF (reference sequence). The CDR3 is 15 amino acids. CDR3 loop: CATSRDWSSGNEQFF.

V usage is TRBV4-1 and J usage is TRBJ1-1; TCRdb indicates TRBD1, and absent DNA this call remains unverified. This CDR3 comprises 14 residues. Germline V gene sequence: CDR1 MGHRA, CDR2 YSYEKL. CDR3 protein: CASSQYDSSTEAFF.

The V call is TRBV20-1, the J call TRBJ1-1. This CDR3 comprises 15 residues. In germline, CDR1 is DFQATT, CDR2 SNEGSKA (reference sequence). The CDR3 protein is CSASEAARGNTEAFF.

The V gene is TRBV5-6, the J gene TRBJ1-2; TCRdb outputs TRBD1, but without DNA this stays unchecked. Per the germline V gene, CDR1 is SGHDT and CDR2 is YYEEEE. The CDR3 runs to 15 residues. The CDR3 sequence is CASSLDWPQPGGYTF.

This chain uses TRBV13 with TRBJ2-5; no DNA is available, so the TRBD1 call from TCRdb remains unchecked. The CDR3 has 16 residues. In germline, CDR1 is PRHDT, CDR2 FYEKMQ (reference sequence). The CDR3 is CASSLGAGGEWETQYF.

The chain couples TRBV7-9 to TRBJ1-2; the D gene TCRdb calls, TRBD1, cannot be checked with no DNA. The CDR3 covers 15 residues. In germline, CDR1 is SEHNR, CDR2 FQNEAQ (reference sequence). CDR3 sequence: CASSSFSGPNYGYTF.

V is TRBV29-1 and J is TRBJ2-1; TCRdb names TRBD2, which stays unverified in the absence of DNA. Germline values: CDR1 SQVTM, CDR2 ANQGSEA. The CDR3 has 13 amino acids. CDR3 loop: CSAEYGRYNEQFF.

V usage is TRBV12-3 or TRBV12-4 and J usage is TRBJ2-7; TCRdb gives TRBD1 as the D gene, but with no DNA this cannot be confirmed. The CDR3 sequence is 14 residues long. The CDR3 region is CASSPGGRTYEQYF.

The genes are TRBV5-5 and TRBJ2-2; as DNA is missing, the TRBD2 call by TCRdb cannot be tested. CDR1 is SGHKS and CDR2 is YYEKEE in the germline V gene (reference sequence). There are 14 residues in the CDR3. CDR3 sequence: CASSTSLDTGELFF. Together with reference TRBV5-5 and TRBJ2-2, the CDR3 gives the full variable domain: DAGVTQSPTHLIKTRGQQVTLRCSPISGHKSVSWYQQVLGQGPQFIFQYYEKEERGRGNFPDRFSARQFPNYSSELNVNALLLGDSALYLCASSTSLDTGELFFGEGSRLTVL.